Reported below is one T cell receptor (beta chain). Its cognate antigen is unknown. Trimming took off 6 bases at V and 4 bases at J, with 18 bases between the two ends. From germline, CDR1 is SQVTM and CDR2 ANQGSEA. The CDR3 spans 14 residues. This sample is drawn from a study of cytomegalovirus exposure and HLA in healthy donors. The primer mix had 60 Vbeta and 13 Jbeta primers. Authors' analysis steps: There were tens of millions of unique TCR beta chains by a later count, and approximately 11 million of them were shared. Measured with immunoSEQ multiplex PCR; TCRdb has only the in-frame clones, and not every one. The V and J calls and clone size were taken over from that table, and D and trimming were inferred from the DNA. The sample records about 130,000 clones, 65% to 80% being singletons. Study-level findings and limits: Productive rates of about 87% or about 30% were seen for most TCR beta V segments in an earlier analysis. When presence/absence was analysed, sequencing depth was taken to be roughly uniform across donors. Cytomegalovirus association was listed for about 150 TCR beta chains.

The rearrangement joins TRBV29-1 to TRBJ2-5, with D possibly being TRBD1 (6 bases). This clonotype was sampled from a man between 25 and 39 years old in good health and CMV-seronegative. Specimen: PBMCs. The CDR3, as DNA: TGCAGCGTCGGTATACAGGGACCCCGAGAGACCCAGTACTTC. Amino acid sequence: CSVGIQGPRETQYF.